The 27 T cell receptor beta chains below were found in one sample sequenced in a study of T cell responses to AZD1222 COVID-19 vaccine. Measured with immunoSEQ multiplex PCR; TCRdb has only the in-frame clones, and not every one. The sample contains over 120,000 clones, roughly 90% of which appear only once. The source material was peripheral blood, sampled 28 days after the second AZD1222 dose. Receptors were obtained from an adult who received the AZD1222 COVID-19 vaccine.

This clone was observed a single time. The CDR3 DNA sequence: TGTGCCAGCAGTTACAAGGAGGAAACTGAAGCTTTCTTT. The encoded protein is CASSYKEETEAFF. The V and J genes are TRBV6-6 and TRBJ1-1; D is uncertain. This CDR3 region has 13 residues. Germline values: CDR1 MNHNY, CDR2 SVGAGI (reference sequence). Trimming pared 2 bases from V and 5 bases from J, leaving 9 bases between.

The chain has TRBV7-3 and TRBJ2-1, with D tentatively TRBD2 (7 bases). The CDR3 runs to 17 residues. Germline CDR1 SGHTA, CDR2 FQGTGA. Trimming removed 5 bases from V and 0 bases from J, with 17 bases in between. The CDR3 here is CASSPRGGAVSYNEQFF. CDR3 coding DNA: TGTGCCAGCAGCCCAAGGGGGGGAGCGGTCTCCTACAATGAGCAGTTCTTC.

V is TRBV7-2 and J is TRBJ2-1; 7 nucleotides align to TRBD2. The length of the CDR3 is 17 residues. The V and J ends lost 6 bases and 3 bases, in that order; junction bases with no gene match: 14. Germline V lookup: CDR1 SGHTA, CDR2 FQGNSA. The CDR3 loop is CASRYPSSGRSYNEQFF. CDR3 in DNA: TGTGCCAGCAGGTATCCGTCTAGCGGAAGGAGCTACAATGAGCAGTTCTTC.

V is TRBV10-3 and J is TRBJ2-7, with 9 bases aligning to TRBD1. Germline V gene sequence: CDR1 ENHRY, CDR2 SYGVKD. The CDR3 sequence is 14 residues long. V lost 8 bases, J lost 3 bases, and 8 bases stayed unmatched. CDR3 DNA sequence: TGTGCCATCGCCCCCAGGACAGGGGACTACGAGCAGTACTTC. Translated: CAIAPRTGDYEQYF.

This chain uses TRBV19 with TRBJ2-3; the D is unclear. V lost 8 bases, J lost 2 bases, and 14 bases lay in between. This CDR3 comprises 14 residues. Germline values: CDR1 LNHDA, CDR2 SQIVND (reference sequence). The CDR3 here is CASSVIGTTDTQYF. The CDR3 region has the DNA TGTGCCAGTTCCGTTATAGGTACCACAGATACGCAGTATTTT.

The chain is built from TRBV18 and TRBJ1-1; 8 bases are shared with TRBD1. This CDR3 region has 17 residues. Germline V gives CDR1 KGHSH, CDR2 LQKENI. V gave up 3 bases and J gave up 3 bases; unmatched junction bases: 12. CDR3 protein: CASSPYSGQGEHTEAFF. DNA for the CDR3: TGTGCCAGCTCACCTTACTCAGGACAGGGAGAGCACACTGAAGCTTTCTTT.

The V call is TRBV29-1, the J call TRBJ1-2; 7 bases match TRBD1. Trimming removed 2 bases from V and 3 bases from J; junction bases left unmatched: 15. Germline-derived CDR1 and CDR2 are SQVTM and ANQGSEA. The CDR3 is 17 residues long. The DNA for the CDR3 is TGCAGCGTTGAATCGATCAGTCGGACAGGTGTGGACTATGGCTACACCTTC. This gives the protein CSVESISRTGVDYGYTF.

The chain carries TRBV29-1 and TRBJ2-3; unclear D gene. The germline CDR1 and CDR2 sequences are SQVTM and ANQGSEA. V was pared by 4 bases and J by 6 bases, with 8 bases between. The CDR3 sequence is 11 residues long. The CDR3 region is CSVGPGDTQYF. The CDR3 DNA is TGCAGCGTTGGTCCAGGTGATACGCAGTATTTT.

The chain couples TRBV9 to TRBJ2-7, with D perhaps TRBD1 (6 bases). Germline V lookup: CDR1 SGDLS, CDR2 YYNGEE. V was trimmed by 3 bases and J by 2 bases, leaving 12 bases between them. The CDR3 contains 14 residues. CDR3 nucleotide sequence: TGTGCCAGCAGCGACAGGGACGGGCCCTACGAGCAGTACTTC. Translated: CASSDRDGPYEQYF.

The V call is TRBV7-2, the J call TRBJ2-7; 9 bases align to TRBD2. J gave up 4 bases and V 1 base, and 5 bases lay outside the gene matches. Germline V lookup: CDR1 SGHTA, CDR2 FQGNSA. The CDR3 has 15 amino acids. DNA of the CDR3: TGTGCCAGCAGCTTAGTAGCGGGAGAAGCATACGAGCAGTACTTC. Protein product: CASSLVAGEAYEQYF.

V gene TRBV7-3 combines with J gene TRBJ2-3; D call uncertain. CDR3 length: 12 residues. Germline CDR1 is SGHTA and CDR2 is FQGTGA. The ends were cut back, 4 bases at V and 0 bases at J, with 2 bases in the middle. The CDR3 DNA follows: TGTGCCAGCAGCTCTAGCACAGATACGCAGTATTTT. Protein: CASSSSTDTQYF.

V is TRBV5-1 and J is TRBJ2-1, with 9 bases aligning to TRBD2. Germline values: CDR1 SGHRS, CDR2 YFSETQ. V shed 4 bases and J 6 bases; nucleotides not matched to a gene: 8. This CDR3 has 15 amino acids. CDR3 nucleotides: TGCGCCAGCAGCCTTAGCGGGAGCGGGGGCAATGAGCAGTTCTTC. Translating gives CASSLSGSGGNEQFF.

This clone was seen only a few times. The chain uses TRBV29-1 and TRBJ1-3, with D perhaps matching TRBD1 (6 bases). Germline CDR1 reads SQVTM; CDR2 reads ANQGSEA. The CDR3 length is 13 residues. Trimming pared 7 bases from V and 4 bases from J, leaving 14 bases between. The CDR3 loop is CSGRTGSGNTIYF. CDR3 DNA: TGCAGCGGCCGTACAGGGTCCGGAAACACCATATATTTT.

This clone turned up a few times. The chain uses TRBV6-1 and TRBJ2-5; D is undetermined. Germline V gene data show CDR1 as MNHNS and CDR2 as SASEGT. The CDR3 sequence is 13 residues long. Trimming left V 1 base short and J 5 bases short, with 8 bases between. CDR3 nucleotide sequence: TGTGCCAGCAGTGAAGTTGGAGACGAGACCCAGTACTTC. Amino acid sequence: CASSEVGDETQYF.

In this sample, this clone turned up once. The V gene is TRBV18, the J gene TRBJ2-2; 14 bases match TRBD2. This CDR3 has 16 residues. Trimming cost V 6 bases and J 7 bases; bases outside gene matches: 7. Germline V gene lookup returns CDR1 KGHSH and CDR2 LQKENI. CDR3 in amino acids: CASSGTSGSFHGELFF. The CDR3 DNA reads TGTGCCAGCTCGGGGACTAGCGGGAGTTTTCACGGGGAGCTGTTTTTT.

As DNA, the CDR3 is TGTGCCAGTAGTATCGGACAGATTTTCACTGAAGCTTTCTTT. It is translated as CASSIGQIFTEAFF. V gene TRBV19 combines with J gene TRBJ1-1; tentative D call: TRBD1 (6 bases). The germline V gene encodes CDR1 LNHDA and CDR2 SQIVND (reference sequence). V shed 3 bases and J shed 4 bases, with 12 bases lying between them. The CDR3 runs 14 residues.

Written as DNA, the CDR3 is TGTGCCAGCAGCTATAGGGGCTACACCTTC. This translates into CASSYRGYTF. This sequence joins TRBV28 and TRBJ1-2; no definite D call. This CDR3 has 10 residues. Germline V CDR1 and CDR2: MDHEN, SYDVKM. V was pared by 6 bases and J by 8 bases, with 7 bases between.

The chain combines TRBV6-1 with TRBJ1-2, with no clear D. Germline V lookup: CDR1 MNHNS, CDR2 SASEGT. The CDR3 extends over 14 amino acids. V gave up 3 bases and J gave up 8 bases, with 16 bases separating them. DNA of the CDR3: TGTGCCAGCAGTGAGCTCGGTGTTGCGGGCGGCTACACCTTC. Translating it yields CASSELGVAGGYTF.

This chain joins TRBV6-5 and TRBJ1-3; the D gene is possibly TRBD1 (5 bases). Germline V gives CDR1 MNHEY, CDR2 SVGAGI. The V end lost 5 bases, the J end lost 0 bases, and 11 bases lay between the germline ends. CDR3 length: 15 amino acids. The CDR3 DNA sequence: TGTGCCAGCAGTAGGGACGGAAACTCTGGAAACACCATATATTTT. Translating gives CASSRDGNSGNTIYF.

The chain combines TRBV6-5 with TRBJ1-2; possible D gene TRBD1, 5 bases. The germline gives CDR1 MNHEY, CDR2 SVGAGI. This CDR3 contains 13 residues. V dropped 6 bases and J dropped 5 bases, with 13 bases sitting between them. The CDR3 DNA follows: TGTGCCAGCAGCCCCGGGACGCCATATGGCTACACCTTC. Translation gives CASSPGTPYGYTF.

The chain uses TRBV21-1 and TRBJ1-2; TRBD1, the table's D call, lacks a check against the DNA. TRBV21-1 is a known pseudogene. This CDR3 has 16 amino acids. CDR3 in DNA: TGTGCCAGCAGCAAAGCGCTGGGGGCAAGGAGCTATGGCTACACCTTC. Its protein product is CASSKALGARSYGYTF.

This sequence joins TRBV9 and TRBJ2-2; 12 nucleotides agree with TRBD2. Germline CDR1 and CDR2: SGDLS and YYNGEE. V trimming: 3 bases; J trimming: 4 bases; junction bases outside the gene matches: 4. The CDR3 is 16 residues long. The CDR3 DNA follows: TGTGCCAGCAGCGGGACTAGCGGGAAGGCCACCGGGGAGCTGTTTTTT. Protein: CASSGTSGKATGELFF.

The V call is TRBV5-1, the J call TRBJ2-1, with TRBD2 matching over 7 bases. Germline V gives CDR1 SGHRS, CDR2 YFSETQ. The CDR3 length is 16 residues. Trimming removed 7 bases from V and 0 bases from J; junction bases left unmatched: 10. Here the CDR3 reads CASGPSGTNSYNEQFF. The CDR3 DNA reads as TGCGCCAGCGGCCCCTCCGGGACTAACTCCTACAATGAGCAGTTCTTC.

The rearrangement uses TRBV28 and TRBJ1-1, with D maybe TRBD1 (5 bases). CDR1 MDHEN and CDR2 SYDVKM come from the germline V gene. This CDR3 has 14 residues. V was clipped by 10 bases and J by 5 bases, with 20 bases between them. The CDR3: CATRRRDWGTEAFF. As DNA, the CDR3 is TGTGCCACTCGTCGACGGGACTGGGGGACTGAAGCTTTCTTT.

The V call is TRBV5-1, the J call TRBJ1-1; D gene uncertain. The germline V gene has CDR1 SGHRS and CDR2 YFSETQ. This CDR3 has 13 amino acids. With 3 bases removed from V and 8 bases from J, the gap between germline ends came to 14 bases. The CDR3 sequence: CASSSDVTGEAFF. The DNA for the CDR3 is TGCGCCAGCAGCTCCGACGTGACCGGGGAAGCTTTCTTT. The full variable domain, rest sourced from reference TRBV5-1 and TRBJ1-1, is KAGVTQTPRYLIKTRGQQVTLSCSPISGHRSVSWYQQTPGQGLQFLFEYFSETQRNKGNFPGRFSGRQFSNSRSEMNVSTLELGDSALYLCASSSDVTGEAFFGQGTRLTVV.

The rearrangement links TRBV27 to TRBJ2-7; possibly TRBD2 for D (6 bases). Between the trimmed V and J ends, which lost 8 bases and 2 bases, there was a span of 16 bases. CDR3 length equals 14 residues. Per the germline V gene, CDR1 is MNHEY and CDR2 is SMNVEV (reference sequence). This CDR3 is CASAPGTGTYEQYF. In DNA form, the CDR3 reads TGTGCCAGCGCGCCCGGGACTGGAACCTACGAGCAGTACTTC.

The rearrangement uses TRBV4-3 and TRBJ2-3, with a possible D match to TRBD2 (6 bases). There are 12 residues in the CDR3. Trimming took 1 base from V and 11 from J, leaving 10 bases between them. Germline lookup yields CDR1 LGHNA and CDR2 YSLEER. The DNA for the CDR3 is TGCGCCAGCAGCCAAGGGGGGGAAGTGCAGTATTTT. Protein: CASSQGGEVQYF.